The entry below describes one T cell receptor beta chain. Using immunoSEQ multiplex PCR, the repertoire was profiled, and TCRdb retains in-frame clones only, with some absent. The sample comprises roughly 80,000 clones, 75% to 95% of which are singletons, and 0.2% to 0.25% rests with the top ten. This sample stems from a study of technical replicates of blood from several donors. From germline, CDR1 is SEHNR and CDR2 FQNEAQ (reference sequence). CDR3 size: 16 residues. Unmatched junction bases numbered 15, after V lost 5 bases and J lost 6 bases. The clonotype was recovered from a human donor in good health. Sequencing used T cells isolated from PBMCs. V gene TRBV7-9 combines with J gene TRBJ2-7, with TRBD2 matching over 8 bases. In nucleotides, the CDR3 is TGTGCCAGCAGCCCCCGAGCGGGAGATCCTATGGGCGAGCAGTACTTC. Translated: CASSPRAGDPMGEQYF.